A selection of T cell receptor beta chains follows, all from one sample in a study of neurological immune-mediated disorders. MiXCR, applied by TCRdb to the 5' RACE reads, yields one record per CDR3 protein. Seen here are 25,000 to 35,000 distinct CDR3 sequences, about 16% observed once, and the top ten hold around 4.9%. Input material: CD4+ T cells from blood. The receptors derive from a female donor with HTLV-1-associated myelopathy (HAM/TSP). Both conserved end residues are part of each CDR3. D genes are given only for firm matches. The listing skips clone size in some rows; elsewhere it reads once, few, many or a size class.

>TRBD2|TRBV5-1|TRBJ2-1|many
CASSWTAGGEGEQFF
TGCGCCAGCAGCTGGACGGCGGGGGGGGAGGGTGAGCAGTTCTTC
>TRBD2|TRBV20-1|TRBJ2-3|many
CSGLAGSTDTQYF
TGCAGTGGACTAGCGGGATCTACAGATACGCAGTATTTT
>TRBD2|TRBV4-1|TRBJ2-2|-
CASSQVGTSGVTWELFF
TGCGCCAGCAGCCAAGTTGGTACTAGCGGGGTCACTTGGGAGCTGTTTTTT
>-|TRBV6-1|TRBJ2-1|many
CASSEQGGNEQFF
TGTGCCAGCAGTGAACAGGGAGGCAATGAGCAGTTCTTC
>TRBD1|TRBV5-1|TRBJ1-2|many
CASSLEEGAGGYTF
TGCGCCAGCAGCTTGGAAGAGGGGGCGGGAGGCTACACCTTC
>TRBD2|TRBV20-1|TRBJ2-3|many
CSVHRGGRPTDTQYF
TGCAGTGTGCACCGAGGCGGGAGGCCCACAGATACGCAGTATTTT
>TRBD2|TRBV20-1|TRBJ2-7|few
CSASGGAYEQYF
TGCAGTGCTAGCGGGGGGGCCTACGAGCAGTACTTC
>-|TRBV5-6|TRBJ1-1|many
CASSIISFTEAFF
TGTGCCAGCAGTATTATCAGTTTTACTGAAGCTTTCTTT
>-|TRBV5-1|TRBJ2-5|many
CASSSSSGVDQETQYF
TGCGCCAGCAGCTCCAGTAGCGGAGTCGACCAAGAGACCCAGTACTTC
>-|TRBV30|TRBJ2-1|many
CARRPPGLTRDEQFF
TGTGCCCGGAGGCCCCCGGGACTTACGAGGGATGAGCAGTTCTTC
>TRBD1|TRBV19|TRBJ2-2|many
CASSPRQGGTGELFF
TGTGCCAGTAGCCCCAGACAGGGGGGAACCGGGGAGCTGTTTTTT
>TRBD2|TRBV5-1|TRBJ2-1|many
CASSWSGSDDEQFF
TGCGCCAGCAGCTGGAGCGGGAGTGACGATGAGCAGTTCTTC
>TRBD1|TRBV7-9|TRBJ2-1|-
CASSERTGGGEQFF
TGTGCCAGCAGCGAAAGGACAGGGGGCGGGGAGCAGTTCTTC
>-|TRBV7-9|TRBJ2-3|medium-sized
CASNVGEDTQYF
TGTGCCAGCAACGTAGGGGAAGATACGCAGTATTTT
>-|TRBV7-2|TRBJ2-1|many
CASSLALRSTQFF
TGTGCCAGCAGCTTAGCGCTACGGTCGACCCAGTTCTTC
>TRBD1|TRBV7-6|TRBJ2-7|few
CASSQKQGYEQYF
TGTGCCAGCAGCCAAAAACAGGGGTACGAGCAGTACTTC
>-|TRBV4-2|TRBJ1-6|many
CASSREQGGDSPLHF
TGTGCCAGCAGCCGAGAACAGGGTGGTGATTCACCCCTCCACTTT
>TRBD1|TRBV6-5|TRBJ2-7|-
CASSRGQGTYEQYF
TGTGCCAGCAGCCGCGGACAGGGGACCTACGAGCAGTACTTC
>-|TRBV20-1|TRBJ2-5|many
CSARGQETQYF
TGCAGTGCTAGGGGGCAAGAGACCCAGTACTTC
>-|TRBV5-1|TRBJ2-1|many
CASSLSGSSYNEQFF
TGCGCCAGCAGCTTGTCGGGGAGCTCCTACAATGAGCAGTTCTTC
>-|TRBV29-1|TRBJ2-1|many
CSVEDRRVLYNEQFF
TGCAGCGTTGAAGATCGCCGGGTCTTATACAATGAGCAGTTCTTC
>-|TRBV5-1|TRBJ1-5|many
CASSPPDTQSNQPQHF
TGCGCCAGCAGTCCTCCGGACACTCAGAGCAATCAGCCCCAGCATTTT
>-|TRBV5-1|TRBJ2-2|medium-sized
CASSRGTGELFF
TGCGCCAGCAGCCGGGGTACCGGGGAGCTGTTTTTT
>-|TRBV7-8|TRBJ2-1|-
CASSLTTQHGNEQFF
TGTGCCAGCAGCTTGACCACCCAGCACGGGAATGAGCAGTTCTTC
>-|TRBV5-1|TRBJ2-7|-
CASREEQGLGGEQYF
TGCGCCAGCAGGGAGGAACAGGGACTTGGAGGCGAGCAGTACTTC
>-|TRBV12-3/TRBV12-4|TRBJ1-4|many
CASSLQGREKLFF
TGTGCCAGCAGTTTGCAGGGGCGGGAAAAACTGTTTTTT
>-|TRBV7-2|TRBJ2-1|medium-sized
CASSDYNEQFF
TGTGCCAGCAGCGATTACAATGAGCAGTTCTTC
>TRBD2|TRBV20-1|TRBJ2-1|many
CSAPRSGRDSNEQFF
TGCAGTGCTCCTCGAAGCGGGAGGGACTCCAATGAGCAGTTCTTC
>-|TRBV4-1|TRBJ2-2|many
CASSTENGELFF
TGCGCCAGCAGCACAGAGAACGGGGAGCTGTTTTTT
>-|TRBV6-6|TRBJ1-2|many
CASSYPDRTDGYTF
TGTGCCAGCAGTTACCCTGATCGGACAGATGGCTACACCTTC
>-|TRBV12-3/TRBV12-4|TRBJ2-7|many
CASSLADSSYEQYF
TGTGCCAGCAGTTTAGCTGATAGCTCCTACGAGCAGTACTTC
>-|TRBV27|TRBJ2-7|-
CASSARTVYEQYF
TGTGCCAGCAGTGCCCGGACAGTCTACGAGCAGTACTTT
>TRBD1|TRBV5-1|TRBJ2-5|many
CASSLAFLGQGGETQYF
TGCGCCAGCAGCTTGGCTTTCCTGGGACAGGGTGGGGAGACCCAGTACTTC
>TRBD1|TRBV7-9|TRBJ2-5|many
CASSPGDRGRGETQYF
TGTGCCAGCAGCCCCGGGGACAGGGGGCGTGGAGAGACCCAGTACTTC
>-|TRBV11-2|TRBJ1-1|many
CASSHRNTEAFF
TGTGCCAGCAGCCACCGAAACACTGAAGCTTTCTTT
>-|TRBV5-1|TRBJ1-1|many
CASSPRTANTEAFF
TGCGCCAGCAGCCCCAGGACAGCGAACACTGAAGCTTTCTTT
>TRBD1|TRBV6-6|TRBJ2-1|many
CASRGQGAPRGSYNEQFF
TGTGCCAGCAGGGGACAGGGGGCGCCTCGAGGATCCTACAATGAGCAGTTCTTC
>-|TRBV14|TRBJ1-4|many
CASSLGSTEKLFF
TGTGCCAGTTCTCTTGGGAGTACTGAAAAACTGTTTTTT
>TRBD1|TRBV5-1|TRBJ2-5|-
CASSSYGQGTIQETQYF
TGCGCCAGCAGCTCGTACGGACAGGGGACGATTCAAGAGACCCAGTACTTC
>-|TRBV7-7|TRBJ2-2|many
CASRGAGELFF
TGTGCTAGCAGGGGGGCCGGGGAGCTGTTTTTT
>-|TRBV25-1|TRBJ2-7|many
CASSEGGDEQYF
TGTGCCAGCAGTGAAGGTGGGGACGAGCAGTACTTC
>-|TRBV7-3|TRBJ2-7|many
CASSPDGTSYDEQYF
TGTGCCAGCAGCCCCGATGGTACCTCCTATGACGAGCAGTACTTC